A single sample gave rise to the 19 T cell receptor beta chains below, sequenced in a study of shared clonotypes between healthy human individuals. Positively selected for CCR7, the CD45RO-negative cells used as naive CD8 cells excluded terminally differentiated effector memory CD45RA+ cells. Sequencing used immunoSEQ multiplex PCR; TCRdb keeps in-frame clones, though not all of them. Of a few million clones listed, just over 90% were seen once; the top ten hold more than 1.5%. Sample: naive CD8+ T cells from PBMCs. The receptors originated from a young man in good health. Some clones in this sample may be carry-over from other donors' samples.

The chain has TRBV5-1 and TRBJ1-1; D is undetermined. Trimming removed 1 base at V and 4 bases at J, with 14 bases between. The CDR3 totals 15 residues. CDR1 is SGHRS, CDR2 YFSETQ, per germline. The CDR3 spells CASSLSPHGGTEAFF. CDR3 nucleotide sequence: TGCGCCAGCAGCTTGTCCCCTCACGGCGGCACTGAAGCTTTCTTT.

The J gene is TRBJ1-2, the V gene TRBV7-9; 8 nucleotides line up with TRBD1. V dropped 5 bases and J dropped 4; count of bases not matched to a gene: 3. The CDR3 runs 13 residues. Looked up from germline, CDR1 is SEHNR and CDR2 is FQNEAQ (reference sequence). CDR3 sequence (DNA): TGTGCCAGCAGCCCGGACAGGGCCTATGGCTACACCTTC. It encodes CASSPDRAYGYTF. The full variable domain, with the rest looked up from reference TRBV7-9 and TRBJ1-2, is DTGVSQNPRHKITKRGQNVTFRCDPISEHNRLYWYRQTLGQGPEFLTYFQNEAQLEKSRLLSDRFSAERPKGSFSTLEIQRTEQGDSAMYLCASSPDRAYGYTFGSGTRLTVV.

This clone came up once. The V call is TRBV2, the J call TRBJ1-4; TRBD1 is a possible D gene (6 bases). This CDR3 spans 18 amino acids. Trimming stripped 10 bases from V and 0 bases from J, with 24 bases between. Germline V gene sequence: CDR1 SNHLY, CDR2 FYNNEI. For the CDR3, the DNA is TGTGCCACCTCGCGAAAGGACAGCCACCCGACAACTAATGAAAAACTGTTTTTT. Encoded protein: CATSRKDSHPTTNEKLFF.

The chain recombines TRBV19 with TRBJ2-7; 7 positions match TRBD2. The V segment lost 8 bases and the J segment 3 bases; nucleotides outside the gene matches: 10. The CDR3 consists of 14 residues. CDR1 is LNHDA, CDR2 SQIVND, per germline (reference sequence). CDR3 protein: CASADLGEGYEQYF. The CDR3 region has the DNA TGTGCCAGTGCCGATTTAGGGGAGGGCTACGAGCAGTACTTC.

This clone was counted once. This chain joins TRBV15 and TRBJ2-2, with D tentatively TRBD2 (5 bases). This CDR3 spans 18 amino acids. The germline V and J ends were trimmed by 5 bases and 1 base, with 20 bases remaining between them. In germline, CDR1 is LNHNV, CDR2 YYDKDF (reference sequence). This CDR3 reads CATSGRAFGLRNTGELFF. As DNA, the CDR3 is TGTGCCACCAGCGGGCGGGCTTTTGGGCTTAGGAACACCGGGGAGCTGTTTTTT.

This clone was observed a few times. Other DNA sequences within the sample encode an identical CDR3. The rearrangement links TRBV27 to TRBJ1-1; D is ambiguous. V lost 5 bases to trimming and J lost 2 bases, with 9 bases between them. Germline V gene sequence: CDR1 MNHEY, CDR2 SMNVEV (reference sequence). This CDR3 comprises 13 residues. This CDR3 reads CASSPSPNTEAFF. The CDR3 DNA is TGTGCCAGCAGTCCGAGCCCTAACACTGAAGCTTTCTTT.

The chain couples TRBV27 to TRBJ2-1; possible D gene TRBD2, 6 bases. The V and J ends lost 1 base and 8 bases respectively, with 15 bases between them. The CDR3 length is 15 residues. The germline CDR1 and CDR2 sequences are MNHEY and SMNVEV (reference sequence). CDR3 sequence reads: CASSLLAREQHEQFF. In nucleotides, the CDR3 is TGTGCCAGCAGTTTATTGGCCCGGGAGCAGCATGAGCAGTTCTTC.

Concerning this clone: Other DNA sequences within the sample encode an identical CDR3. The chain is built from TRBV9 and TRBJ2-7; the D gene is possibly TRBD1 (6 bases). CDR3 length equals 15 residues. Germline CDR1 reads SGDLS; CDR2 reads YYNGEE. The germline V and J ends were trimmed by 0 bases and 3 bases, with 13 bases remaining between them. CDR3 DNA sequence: TGTGCCAGCAGCGTAGCCTATGGGGGCGGCTACGAGCAGTACTTC. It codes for CASSVAYGGGYEQYF. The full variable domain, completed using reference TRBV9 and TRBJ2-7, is DSGVTQTPKHLITATGQRVTLRCSPRSGDLSVYWYQQSLDQGLQFLIQYYNGEERAKGNILERFSAQQFPDLHSELNLSSLELGDSALYFCASSVAYGGGYEQYFGPGTRLTVT.

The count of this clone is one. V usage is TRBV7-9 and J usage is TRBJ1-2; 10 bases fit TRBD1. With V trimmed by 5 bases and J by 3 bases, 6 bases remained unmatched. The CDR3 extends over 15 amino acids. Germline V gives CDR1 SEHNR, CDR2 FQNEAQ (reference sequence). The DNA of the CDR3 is TGTGCCAGCAGCCCGGACAGGGGGTTTGACTATGGCTACACCTTC. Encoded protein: CASSPDRGFDYGYTF.

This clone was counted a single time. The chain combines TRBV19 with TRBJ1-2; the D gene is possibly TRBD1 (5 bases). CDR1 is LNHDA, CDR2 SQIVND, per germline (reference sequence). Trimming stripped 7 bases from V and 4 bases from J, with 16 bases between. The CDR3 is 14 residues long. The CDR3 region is CASTPRGDRYGYTF. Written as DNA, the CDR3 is TGTGCCAGTACCCCAAGAGGGGATCGCTATGGCTACACCTTC.

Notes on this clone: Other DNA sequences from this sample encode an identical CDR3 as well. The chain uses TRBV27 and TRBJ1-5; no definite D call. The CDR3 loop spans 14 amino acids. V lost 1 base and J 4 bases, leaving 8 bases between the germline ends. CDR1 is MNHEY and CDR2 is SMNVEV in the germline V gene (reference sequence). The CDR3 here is CASSLLGSNQPQHF. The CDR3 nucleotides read TGTGCCAGCAGTTTATTAGGCAGTAATCAGCCCCAGCATTTT.

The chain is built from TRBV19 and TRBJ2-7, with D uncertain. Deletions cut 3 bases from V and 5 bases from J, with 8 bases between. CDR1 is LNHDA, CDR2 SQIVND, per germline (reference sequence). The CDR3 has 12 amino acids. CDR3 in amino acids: CASSMGRHEQYF. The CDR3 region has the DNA TGTGCCAGTAGTATGGGCCGTCACGAGCAGTACTTC.

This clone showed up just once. In DNA, the CDR3 is TGCGCCAGCAGCCGCCCGAACAGGGGCAACAGGGAGCTGTTTTTT. Translation gives CASSRPNRGNRELFF. The V call is TRBV4-3, the J call TRBJ2-2, with 7 bases fitting TRBD1. J was trimmed by 9 bases and V by 4 bases; bases with no gene match: 11. Looked up from germline, CDR1 is LGHNA and CDR2 is YSLEER. This CDR3 has 15 residues.

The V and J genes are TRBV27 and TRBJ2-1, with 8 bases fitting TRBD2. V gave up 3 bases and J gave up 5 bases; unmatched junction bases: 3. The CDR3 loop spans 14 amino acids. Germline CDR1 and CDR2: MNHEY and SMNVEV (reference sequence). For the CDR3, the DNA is TGTGCCAGCAGTTTGGGACTAGTCAACAATGAGCAGTTCTTC. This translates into CASSLGLVNNEQFF.

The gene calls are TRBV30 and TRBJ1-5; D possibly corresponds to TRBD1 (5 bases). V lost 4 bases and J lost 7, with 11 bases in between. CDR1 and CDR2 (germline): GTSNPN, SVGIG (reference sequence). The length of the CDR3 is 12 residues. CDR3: CAWNWGGQPQHF. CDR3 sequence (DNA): TGTGCCTGGAACTGGGGGGGACAGCCCCAGCATTTT.

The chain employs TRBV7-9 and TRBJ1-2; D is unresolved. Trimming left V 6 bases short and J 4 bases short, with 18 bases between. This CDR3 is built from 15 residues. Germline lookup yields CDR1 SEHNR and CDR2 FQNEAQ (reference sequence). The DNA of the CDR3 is TGTGCCAGCAGTTCACCTTACGTCCAGCTCTATGGCTACACCTTC. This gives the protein CASSSPYVQLYGYTF.

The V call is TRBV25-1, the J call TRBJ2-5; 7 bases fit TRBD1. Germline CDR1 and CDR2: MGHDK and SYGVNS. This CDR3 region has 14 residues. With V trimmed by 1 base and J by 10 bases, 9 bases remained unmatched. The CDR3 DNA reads TGTGCCAGCAGTGAATCCCTCTCCGGGACAGTCCAGTACTTC. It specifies CASSESLSGTVQYF.

The CDR3 DNA reads TGTGCCAGCAGCGGGGACCCGCTACCAACCGGGGAGCTGTTTTTT. It translates to CASSGDPLPTGELFF. The chain has TRBV9 and TRBJ2-2; the D call may be TRBD1 or TRBD2 (5 bases each). With 3 bases removed from V and 5 bases from J, the gap between germline ends came to 14 bases. CDR3 length equals 15 residues. Looked up from germline, CDR1 is SGDLS and CDR2 is YYNGEE.

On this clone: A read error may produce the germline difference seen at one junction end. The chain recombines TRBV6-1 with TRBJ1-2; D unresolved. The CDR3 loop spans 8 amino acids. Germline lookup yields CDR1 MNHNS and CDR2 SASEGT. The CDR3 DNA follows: TGTGCCAGCAGTGTGTCCGACTTC. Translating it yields CASSVSDF.